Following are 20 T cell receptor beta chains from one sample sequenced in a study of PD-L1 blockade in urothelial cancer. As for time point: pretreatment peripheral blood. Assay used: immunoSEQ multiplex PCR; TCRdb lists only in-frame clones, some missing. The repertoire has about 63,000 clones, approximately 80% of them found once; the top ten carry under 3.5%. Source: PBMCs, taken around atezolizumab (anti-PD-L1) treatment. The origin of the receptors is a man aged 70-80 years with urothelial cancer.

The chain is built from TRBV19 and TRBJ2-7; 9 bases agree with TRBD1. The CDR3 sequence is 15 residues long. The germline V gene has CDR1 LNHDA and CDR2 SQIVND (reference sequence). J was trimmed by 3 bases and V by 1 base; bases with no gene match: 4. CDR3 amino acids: CASSIGGQGYYEQYF. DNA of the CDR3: TGTGCCAGTAGTATAGGGGGACAGGGATACTACGAGCAGTACTTC.

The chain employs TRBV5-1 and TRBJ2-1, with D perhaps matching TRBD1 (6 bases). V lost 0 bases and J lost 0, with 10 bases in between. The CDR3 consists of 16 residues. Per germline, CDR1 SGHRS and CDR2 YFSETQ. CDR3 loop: CASSLGGQSSYNEQFF. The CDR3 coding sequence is TGCGCCAGCAGCTTGGGGGGACAAAGCTCCTACAATGAGCAGTTCTTC.

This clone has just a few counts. This chain's CDR3 is CASSRMGTGGEKLFF. CDR3 nucleotide sequence: TGTGCCAGCAGTCGCATGGGGACAGGGGGAGAAAAACTGTTTTTT. This chain connects TRBV2 to TRBJ1-4, with 11 bases lining up with TRBD1. In germline, CDR1 is SNHLY, CDR2 FYNNEI. The J segment lost 8 bases and the V segment lost 5 bases, leaving 7 bases of the junction unmatched. The CDR3 length is 15 residues.

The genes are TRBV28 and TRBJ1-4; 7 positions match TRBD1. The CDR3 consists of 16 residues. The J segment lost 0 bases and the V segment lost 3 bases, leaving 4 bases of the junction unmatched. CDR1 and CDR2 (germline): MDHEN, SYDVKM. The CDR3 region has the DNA TGTGCCAGCAGTTTGTCCCAGGGGGCAACTAATGAAAAACTGTTTTTT. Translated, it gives CASSLSQGATNEKLFF.

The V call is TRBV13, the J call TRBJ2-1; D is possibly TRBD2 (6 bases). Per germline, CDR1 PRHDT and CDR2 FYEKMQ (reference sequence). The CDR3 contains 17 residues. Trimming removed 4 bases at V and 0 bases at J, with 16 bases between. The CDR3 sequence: CASSYDGTRSSYNEQFF. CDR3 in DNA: TGTGCCAGCAGCTACGACGGGACTCGATCCTCCTACAATGAGCAGTTCTTC. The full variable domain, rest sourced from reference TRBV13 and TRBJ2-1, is AAGVIQSPRHLIKEKRETATLKCYPIPRHDTVYWYQQGPGQDPQFLISFYEKMQSDKGSIPDRFSAQQFSDYHSELNMSSLELGDSALYFCASSYDGTRSSYNEQFFGPGTRLTVL.

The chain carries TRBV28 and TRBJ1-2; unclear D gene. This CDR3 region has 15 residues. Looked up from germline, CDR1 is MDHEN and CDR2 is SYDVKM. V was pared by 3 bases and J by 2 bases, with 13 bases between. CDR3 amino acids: CASSFISSQNYGYTF. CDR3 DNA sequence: TGTGCCAGCAGTTTTATTAGCTCCCAGAACTATGGCTACACCTTC.

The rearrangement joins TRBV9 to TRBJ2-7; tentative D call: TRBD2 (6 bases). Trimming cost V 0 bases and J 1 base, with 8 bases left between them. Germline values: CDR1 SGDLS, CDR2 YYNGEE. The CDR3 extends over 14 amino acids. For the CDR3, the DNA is TGTGCCAGCAGCGTAGGGGGACTTTCCTACGAGCAGTACTTC. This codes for CASSVGGLSYEQYF.

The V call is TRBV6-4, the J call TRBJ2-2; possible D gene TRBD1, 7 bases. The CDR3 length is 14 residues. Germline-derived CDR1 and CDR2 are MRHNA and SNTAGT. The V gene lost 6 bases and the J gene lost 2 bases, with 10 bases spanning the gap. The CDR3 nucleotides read TGTGCCAGCAGGCGGGACAGAAACACCGGGGAGCTGTTTTTT. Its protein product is CASRRDRNTGELFF.

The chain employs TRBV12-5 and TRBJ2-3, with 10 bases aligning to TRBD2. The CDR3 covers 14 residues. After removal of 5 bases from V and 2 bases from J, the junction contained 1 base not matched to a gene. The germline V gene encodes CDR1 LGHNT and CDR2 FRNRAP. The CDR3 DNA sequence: TGTGCTAGTGGTCTAGCGGGAGTCACAGATACGCAGTATTTT. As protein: CASGLAGVTDTQYF.

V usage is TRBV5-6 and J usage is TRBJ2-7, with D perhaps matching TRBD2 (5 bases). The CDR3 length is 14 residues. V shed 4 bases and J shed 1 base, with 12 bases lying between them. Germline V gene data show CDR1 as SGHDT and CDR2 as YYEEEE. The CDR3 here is CASSGGLPSYEQYF. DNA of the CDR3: TGTGCCAGCAGCGGAGGACTGCCGTCCTACGAGCAGTACTTC. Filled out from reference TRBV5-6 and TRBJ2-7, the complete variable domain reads DAGVTQSPTHLIKTRGQQVTLRCSPKSGHDTVSWYQQALGQGPQFIFQYYEEEERQRGNFPDRFSGHQFPNYSSELNVNALLLGDSALYLCASSGGLPSYEQYFGPGTRLTVT.

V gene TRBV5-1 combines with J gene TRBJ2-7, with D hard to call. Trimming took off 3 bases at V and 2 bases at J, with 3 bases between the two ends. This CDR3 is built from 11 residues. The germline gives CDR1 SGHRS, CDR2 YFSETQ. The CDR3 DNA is TGCGCCAGCAGCTCAGCCTACGAGCAGTACTTC. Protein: CASSSAYEQYF.

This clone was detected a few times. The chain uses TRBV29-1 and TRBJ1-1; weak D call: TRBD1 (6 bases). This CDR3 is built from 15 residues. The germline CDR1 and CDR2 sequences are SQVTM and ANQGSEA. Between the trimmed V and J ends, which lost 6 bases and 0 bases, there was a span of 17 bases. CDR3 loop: CSVGALRYMNTEAFF. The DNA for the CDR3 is TGCAGCGTGGGGGCCCTACGGTACATGAACACTGAAGCTTTCTTT.

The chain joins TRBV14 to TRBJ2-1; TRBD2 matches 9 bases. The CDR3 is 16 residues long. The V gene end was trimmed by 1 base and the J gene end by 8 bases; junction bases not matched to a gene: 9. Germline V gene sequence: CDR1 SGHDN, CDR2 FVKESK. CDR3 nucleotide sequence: TGTGCCAGCAGCCAAGTCCGGGGCGGGAGGGCCGATGAGCAGTTCTTC. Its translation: CASSQVRGGRADEQFF.

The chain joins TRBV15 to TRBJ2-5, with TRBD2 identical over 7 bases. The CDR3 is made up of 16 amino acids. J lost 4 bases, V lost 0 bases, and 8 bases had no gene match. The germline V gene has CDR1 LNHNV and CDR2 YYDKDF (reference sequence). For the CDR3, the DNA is TGTGCCACCAGCAGAGATCGCGGGAGTTTTGCAGAGACCCAGTACTTC. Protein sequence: CATSRDRGSFAETQYF.

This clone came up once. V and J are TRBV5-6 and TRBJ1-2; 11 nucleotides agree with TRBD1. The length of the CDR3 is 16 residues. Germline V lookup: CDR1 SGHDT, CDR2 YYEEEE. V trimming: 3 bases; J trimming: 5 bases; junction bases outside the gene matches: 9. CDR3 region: CASSSLTGTGGYGYTF. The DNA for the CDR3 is TGTGCCAGCAGCTCCCTTACCGGGACAGGGGGGTATGGCTACACCTTC.

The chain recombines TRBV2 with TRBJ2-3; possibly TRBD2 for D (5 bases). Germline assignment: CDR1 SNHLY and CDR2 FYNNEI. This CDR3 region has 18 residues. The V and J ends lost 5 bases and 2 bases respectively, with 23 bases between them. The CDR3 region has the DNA TGTGCCAGCAGTCGCGATATTAGACTAATCAGGACCACAGATACGCAGTATTTT. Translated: CASSRDIRLIRTTDTQYF. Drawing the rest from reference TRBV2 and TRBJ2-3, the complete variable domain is EPEVTQTPSHQVTQMGQEVILRCVPISNHLYFYWYRQILGQKVEFLVSFYNNEISEKSEIFDDQFSVERPDGSNFTLKIRSTKLEDSAMYFCASSRDIRLIRTTDTQYFGPGTRLTVL.

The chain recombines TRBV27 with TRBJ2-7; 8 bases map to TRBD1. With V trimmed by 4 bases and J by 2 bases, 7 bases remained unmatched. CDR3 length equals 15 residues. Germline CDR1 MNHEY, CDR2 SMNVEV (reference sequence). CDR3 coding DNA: TGTGCCAGCAGTTCTCGCGAGACAGGGGCCTACGAGCAGTACTTC. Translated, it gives CASSSRETGAYEQYF.

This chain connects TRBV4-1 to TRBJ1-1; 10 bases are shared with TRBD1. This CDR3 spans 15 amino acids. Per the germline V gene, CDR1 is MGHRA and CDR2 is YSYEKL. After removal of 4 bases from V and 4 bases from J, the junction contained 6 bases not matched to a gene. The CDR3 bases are TGCGCCAGCAGCCGTTCGGACAGGGGGAGCACTGAAGCTTTCTTT. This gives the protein CASSRSDRGSTEAFF.

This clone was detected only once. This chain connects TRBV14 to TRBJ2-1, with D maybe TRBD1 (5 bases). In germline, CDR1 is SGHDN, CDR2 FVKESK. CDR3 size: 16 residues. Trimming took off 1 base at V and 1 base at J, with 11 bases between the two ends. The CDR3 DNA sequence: TGTGCCAGCAGCCAAGTTGTCACAGGATCCTACAATGAGCAGTTCTTC. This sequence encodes CASSQVVTGSYNEQFF.

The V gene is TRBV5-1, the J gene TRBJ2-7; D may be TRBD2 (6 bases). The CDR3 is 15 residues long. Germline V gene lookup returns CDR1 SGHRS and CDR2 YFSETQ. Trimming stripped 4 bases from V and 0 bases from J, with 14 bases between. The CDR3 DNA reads TGCGCCAGCAGCCGCACTGTCGGGAGCTCCTACGAGCAGTACTTC. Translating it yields CASSRTVGSSYEQYF.